This paragraph reports one T cell receptor beta chain. Its antigen is unidentified. The sample is drawn from a study of metastatic and nonmetastatic thyroid tumors. Background on the study: Patients with malignant and benign thyroid disease provided blood and tumor or nodule tissue, whose repertoires were compared.

The entire patient cohort was treatment-naive prior to thyroid surgery. Germline trimming cut 6 bases from V and 2 bases from J; bases unmatched to any gene: 6. There are 15 residues in the CDR3. Germline CDR1 is MNHEY and CDR2 is SMNVEV (reference sequence). Study-level findings and limits: According to reports, the diversity of TCR beta was significantly higher in malignant thyroid tumors than in benign nodules, and this held in both blood and tumor samples.

In the study's own analysis: Researchers built a distant-metastasis classifier for papillary thyroid cancer that drew on CDR3 differences across clinicopathological groups. MiXCR reprocessed the PCR reads for TCRdb. TCRdb's processing, not the authors' own work, is the source of the V and J calls. The table lists roughly 20,000 clones, 29% of them singletons, with 13% in the top ten. The TCR sequence derives from a female donor with papillary thyroid cancer or a benign thyroid nodule (not recorded which). Some clones in this sample may be carry-over from other donors' samples. This rearrangement joins TRBV27 to TRBJ2-1, with TRBD2 matching 8 bases. The sequenced sample was tumor tissue. The CDR3 spells CASSFGTRPYNEQFF. CDR3 DNA sequence: TGTGCCAGCAGCTTCGGGACTAGACCCTACAATGAGCAGTTCTTC.